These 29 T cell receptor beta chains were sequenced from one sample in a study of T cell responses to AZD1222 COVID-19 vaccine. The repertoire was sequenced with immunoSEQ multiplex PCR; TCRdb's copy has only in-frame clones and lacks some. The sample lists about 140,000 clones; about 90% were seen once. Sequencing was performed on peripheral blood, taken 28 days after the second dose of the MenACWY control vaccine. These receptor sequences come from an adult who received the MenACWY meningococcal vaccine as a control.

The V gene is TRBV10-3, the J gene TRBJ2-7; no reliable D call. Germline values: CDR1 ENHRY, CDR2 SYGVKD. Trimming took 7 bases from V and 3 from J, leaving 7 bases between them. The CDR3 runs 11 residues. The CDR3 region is CAIKYDYEQYF. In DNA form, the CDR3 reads TGTGCCATCAAGTATGACTACGAGCAGTACTTC.

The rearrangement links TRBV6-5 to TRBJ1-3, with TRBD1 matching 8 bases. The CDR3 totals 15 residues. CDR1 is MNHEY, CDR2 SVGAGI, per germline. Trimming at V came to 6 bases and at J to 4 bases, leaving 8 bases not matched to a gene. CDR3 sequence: CASRLTGVGGNTIYF. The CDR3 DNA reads TGTGCCAGCAGATTGACAGGGGTCGGGGGAAACACCATATATTTT.

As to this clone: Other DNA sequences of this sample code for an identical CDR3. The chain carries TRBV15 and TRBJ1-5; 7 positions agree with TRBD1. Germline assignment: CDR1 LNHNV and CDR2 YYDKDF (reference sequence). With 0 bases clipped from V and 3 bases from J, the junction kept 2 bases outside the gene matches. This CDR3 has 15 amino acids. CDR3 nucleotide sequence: TGTGCCACCAGCAGAGATAGGGGGCCCAATCAGCCCCAGCATTTT. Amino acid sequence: CATSRDRGPNQPQHF.

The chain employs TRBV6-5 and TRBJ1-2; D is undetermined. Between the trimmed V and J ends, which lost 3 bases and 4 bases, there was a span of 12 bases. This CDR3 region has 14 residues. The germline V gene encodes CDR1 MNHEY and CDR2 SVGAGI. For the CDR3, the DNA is TGTGCCAGCAGTTATGGGGATCGTAGCTATGGCTACACCTTC. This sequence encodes CASSYGDRSYGYTF.

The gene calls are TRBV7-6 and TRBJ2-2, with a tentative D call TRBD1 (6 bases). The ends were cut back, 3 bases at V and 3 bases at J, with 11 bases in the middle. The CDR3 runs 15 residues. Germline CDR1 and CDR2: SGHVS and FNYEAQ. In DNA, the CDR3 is TGTGCCAGCAGCTTCTCAGGGGCGGACACCGGGGAGCTGTTTTTT. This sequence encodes CASSFSGADTGELFF.

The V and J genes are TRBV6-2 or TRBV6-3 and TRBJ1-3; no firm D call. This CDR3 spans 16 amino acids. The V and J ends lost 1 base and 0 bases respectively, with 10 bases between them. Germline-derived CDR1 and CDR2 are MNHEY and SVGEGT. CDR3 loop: CASSYFGASSGNTIYF. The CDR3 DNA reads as TGTGCCAGCAGTTACTTCGGCGCTAGCTCTGGAAACACCATATATTTT.

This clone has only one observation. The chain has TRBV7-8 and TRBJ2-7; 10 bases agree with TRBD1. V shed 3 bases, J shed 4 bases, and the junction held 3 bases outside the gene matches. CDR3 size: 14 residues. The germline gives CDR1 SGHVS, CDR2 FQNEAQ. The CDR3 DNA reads TGTGCCAGCAGCTTTGACAGGGGGCCGTACGAGCAGTACTTC. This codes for CASSFDRGPYEQYF.

The DNA for the CDR3 is TGTGCCAGCAGCTTAACGAGCAGAAACACCGGGGAGCTGTTTTTT. It codes for CASSLTSRNTGELFF. The genes are TRBV7-3 and TRBJ2-2, with no clear D. Germline V CDR1 and CDR2: SGHTA, FQGTGA. Trimming shortened V by 0 bases and J by 2 bases, and 7 bases separated the two germline ends. This CDR3 spans 15 amino acids.

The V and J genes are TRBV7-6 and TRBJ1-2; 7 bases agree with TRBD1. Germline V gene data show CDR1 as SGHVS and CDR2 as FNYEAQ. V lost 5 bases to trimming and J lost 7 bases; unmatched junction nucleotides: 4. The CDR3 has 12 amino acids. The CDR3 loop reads CASSNDRAGYTF. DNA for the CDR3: TGTGCCAGCAGCAACGACAGGGCTGGCTACACCTTC.

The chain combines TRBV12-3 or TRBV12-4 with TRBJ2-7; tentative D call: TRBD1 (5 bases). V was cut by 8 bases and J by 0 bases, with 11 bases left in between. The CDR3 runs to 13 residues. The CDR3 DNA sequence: TGTGCCAGCGGGCAGGACACCTCCTACGAGCAGTACTTC. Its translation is CASGQDTSYEQYF.

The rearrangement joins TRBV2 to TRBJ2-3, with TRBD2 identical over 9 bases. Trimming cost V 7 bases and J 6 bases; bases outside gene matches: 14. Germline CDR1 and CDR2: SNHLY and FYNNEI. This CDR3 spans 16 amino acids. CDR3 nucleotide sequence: TGTGCCAGCAAGGTGGAGGTAGCGGGAGCAAGGGATACGCAGTATTTT. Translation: CASKVEVAGARDTQYF.

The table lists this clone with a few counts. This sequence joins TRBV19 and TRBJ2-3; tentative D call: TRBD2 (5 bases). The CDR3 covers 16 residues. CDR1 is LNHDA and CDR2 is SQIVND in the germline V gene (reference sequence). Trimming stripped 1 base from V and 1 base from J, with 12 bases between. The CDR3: CASSIGLMGGTDTQYF. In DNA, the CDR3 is TGTGCCAGTAGTATAGGGTTGATGGGAGGCACAGATACGCAGTATTTT.

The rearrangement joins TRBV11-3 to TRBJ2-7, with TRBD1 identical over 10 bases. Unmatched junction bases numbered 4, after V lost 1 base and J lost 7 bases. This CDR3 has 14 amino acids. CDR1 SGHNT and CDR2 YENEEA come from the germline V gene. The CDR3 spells CASSLGQGAQEQYF. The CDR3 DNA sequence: TGTGCCAGCAGCTTAGGACAGGGGGCTCAAGAGCAGTACTTC.

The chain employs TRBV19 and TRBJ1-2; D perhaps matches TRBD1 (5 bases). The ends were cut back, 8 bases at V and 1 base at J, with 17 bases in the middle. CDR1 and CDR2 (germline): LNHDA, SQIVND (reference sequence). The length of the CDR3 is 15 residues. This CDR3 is CASRSPGTGNYGYTF. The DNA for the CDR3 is TGTGCCAGTCGCTCACCCGGGACCGGTAACTATGGCTACACCTTC. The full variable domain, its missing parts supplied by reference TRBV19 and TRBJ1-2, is DGGITQSPKYLFRKEGQNVTLSCEQNLNHDAMYWYRQDPGQGLRLIYYSQIVNDFQKGDIAEGYSVSREKKESFPLTVTSAQKNPTAFYLCASRSPGTGNYGYTFGSGTRLTVV.

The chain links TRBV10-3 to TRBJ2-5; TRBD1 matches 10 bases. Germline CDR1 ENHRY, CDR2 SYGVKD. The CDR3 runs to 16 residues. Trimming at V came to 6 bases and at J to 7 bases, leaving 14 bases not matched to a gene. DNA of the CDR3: TGTGCCATCAGCCAGGCGACAGGGGGCGCGATCGGGACCCAGTACTTC. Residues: CAISQATGGAIGTQYF.

CDR3 nucleotide sequence: TGTGCCAGCAGTTTGACAGGTCACACTGAAGCTTTCTTT. Translated: CASSLTGHTEAFF. The J gene is TRBJ1-1, the V gene TRBV6-2 or TRBV6-3; TRBD1 is a possible D gene (6 bases). Germline assignment: CDR1 MNHEY and CDR2 SVGEGT. Trimming stripped 4 bases from V and 3 bases from J, with 9 bases between. CDR3 length: 13 residues.

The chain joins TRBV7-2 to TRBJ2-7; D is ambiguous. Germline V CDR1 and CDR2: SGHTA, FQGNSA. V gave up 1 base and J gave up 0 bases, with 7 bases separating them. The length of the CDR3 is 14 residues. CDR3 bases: TGTGCCAGCAGCTTAGATTGGTCCTCCTACGAGCAGTACTTC. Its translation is CASSLDWSSYEQYF. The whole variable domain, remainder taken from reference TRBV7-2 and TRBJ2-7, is GAGVSQSPSNKVTEKGKDVELRCDPISGHTALYWYRQSLGQGLEFLIYFQGNSAPDKSGLPSDRFSAERTGGSVSTLTIQRTQQEDSAVYLCASSLDWSSYEQYFGPGTRLTVT.

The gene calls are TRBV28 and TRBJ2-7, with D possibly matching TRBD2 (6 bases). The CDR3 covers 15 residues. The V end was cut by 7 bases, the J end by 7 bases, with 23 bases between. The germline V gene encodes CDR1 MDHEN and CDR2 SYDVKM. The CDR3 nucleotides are TGTGCCAGCAATCTCGGCGGGGTGTTTGGTATGGAGCAGTACTTC. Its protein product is CASNLGGVFGMEQYF.

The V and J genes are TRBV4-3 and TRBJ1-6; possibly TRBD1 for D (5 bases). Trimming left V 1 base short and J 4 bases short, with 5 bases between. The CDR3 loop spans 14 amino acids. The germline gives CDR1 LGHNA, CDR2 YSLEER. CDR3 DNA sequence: TGCGCCAGCAGCCAAGGACAGTATAATTCACCCCTCCACTTT. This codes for CASSQGQYNSPLHF.

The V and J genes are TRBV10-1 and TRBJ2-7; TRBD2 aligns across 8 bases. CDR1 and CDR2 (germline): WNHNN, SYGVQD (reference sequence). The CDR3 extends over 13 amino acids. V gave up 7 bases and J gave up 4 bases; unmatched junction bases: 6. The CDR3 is CASITGGIYEQYF. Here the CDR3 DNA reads TGCGCCAGCATCACGGGGGGGATTTACGAGCAGTACTTC.

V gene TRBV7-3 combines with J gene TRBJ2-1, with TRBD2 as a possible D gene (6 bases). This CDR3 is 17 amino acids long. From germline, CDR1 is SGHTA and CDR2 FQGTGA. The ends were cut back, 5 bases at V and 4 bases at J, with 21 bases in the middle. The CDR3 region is CASSPQGLLNSYNEQFF. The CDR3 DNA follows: TGTGCCAGCAGCCCGCAGGGACTTCTTAATTCTTACAATGAGCAGTTCTTC.

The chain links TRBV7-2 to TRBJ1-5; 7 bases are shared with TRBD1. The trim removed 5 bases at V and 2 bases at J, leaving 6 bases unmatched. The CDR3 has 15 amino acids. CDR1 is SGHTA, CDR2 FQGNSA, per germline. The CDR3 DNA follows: TGTGCCAGCAGCCCGAGACAGGGTGGCAATCAGCCCCAGCATTTT. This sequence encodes CASSPRQGGNQPQHF.

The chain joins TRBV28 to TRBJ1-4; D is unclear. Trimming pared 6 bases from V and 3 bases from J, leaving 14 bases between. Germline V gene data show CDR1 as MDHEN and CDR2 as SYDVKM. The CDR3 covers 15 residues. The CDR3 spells CASSPYEVPNEKLFF. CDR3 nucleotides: TGTGCCAGCAGCCCTTACGAAGTTCCTAATGAAAAACTGTTTTTT.

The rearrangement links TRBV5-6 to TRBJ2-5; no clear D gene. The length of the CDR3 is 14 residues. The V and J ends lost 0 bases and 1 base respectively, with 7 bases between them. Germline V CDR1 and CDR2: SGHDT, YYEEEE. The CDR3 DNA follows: TGTGCCAGCAGCTTGGGCAGCAGCCAAGAGACCCAGTACTTC. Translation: CASSLGSSQETQYF.

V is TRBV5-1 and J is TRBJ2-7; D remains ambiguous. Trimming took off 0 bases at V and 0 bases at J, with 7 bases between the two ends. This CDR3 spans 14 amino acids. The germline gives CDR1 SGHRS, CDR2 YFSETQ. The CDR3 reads CASSLVLGSYEQYF. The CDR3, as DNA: TGCGCCAGCAGCTTGGTACTTGGCTCCTACGAGCAGTACTTC.

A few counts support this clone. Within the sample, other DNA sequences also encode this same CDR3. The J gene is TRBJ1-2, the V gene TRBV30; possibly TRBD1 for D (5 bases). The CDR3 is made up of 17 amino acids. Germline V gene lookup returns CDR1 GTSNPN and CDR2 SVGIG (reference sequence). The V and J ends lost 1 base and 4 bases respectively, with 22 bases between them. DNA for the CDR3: TGTGCCTGGAGTGGCGGTGGCAGGGCGGGTCTGTCCTATGGCTACACCTTC. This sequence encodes CAWSGGGRAGLSYGYTF.

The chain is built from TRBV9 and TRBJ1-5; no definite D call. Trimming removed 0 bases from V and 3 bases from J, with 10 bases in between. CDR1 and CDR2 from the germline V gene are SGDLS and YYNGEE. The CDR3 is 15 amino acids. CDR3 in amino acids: CASSVAGRINQPQHF. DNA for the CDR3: TGTGCCAGCAGCGTAGCTGGCCGGATCAATCAGCCCCAGCATTTT.

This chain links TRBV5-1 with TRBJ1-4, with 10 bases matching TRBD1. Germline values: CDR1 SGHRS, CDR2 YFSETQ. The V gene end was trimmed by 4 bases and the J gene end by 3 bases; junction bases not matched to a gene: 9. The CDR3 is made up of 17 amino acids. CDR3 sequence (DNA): TGCGCCAGCAGCACCGGGGACAGGGGTGATGCTAATGAAAAACTGTTTTTT. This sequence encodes CASSTGDRGDANEKLFF.

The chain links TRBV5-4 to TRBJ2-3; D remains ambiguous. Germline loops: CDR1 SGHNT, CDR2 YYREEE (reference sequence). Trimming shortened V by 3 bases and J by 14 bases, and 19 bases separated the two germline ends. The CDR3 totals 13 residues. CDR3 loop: CASSYPGVGLLYF. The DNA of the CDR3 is TGTGCCAGCAGCTACCCTGGGGTGGGGTTGCTGTATTTT.